Each of the 3 T cell receptor beta chains below was sequenced from the same sample in a study of shared clonotypes between healthy human individuals. Some clones are missing from TCRdb's copy, which holds only in-frame ones; the method was immunoSEQ multiplex PCR. Here the sample spans 2,500,000 or so clones, approximately 90% being singletons. The sequenced sample consisted of naive CD4+ T cells from PBMCs. Subset specified: CD45RA+ positively selected. The origin of the receptors is a man aged 18 to 30 in good health. Some clones in this sample may be carry-over from other donors' samples.

With regard to this clone: At one of its ends the junction is not consistent with the germline gene, which may arise from a read error. The chain recombines TRBV6-5 with TRBJ1-2; D gene unclear. Per the germline V gene, CDR1 is MNHEY and CDR2 is SVGAGI. This CDR3 contains 15 residues. CDR3 sequence reads: CASSYSPEGRYAYTF. The CDR3 bases are TGTGCCAGCAGTTACTCACCCGAGGGCCGCTATGCCTACACCTTC.

The J gene is TRBJ1-4, the V gene TRBV5-1; D is uncertain. The germline V gene encodes CDR1 SGHRS and CDR2 YFSETQ. CDR3 length: 15 amino acids. Trimming removed 0 bases at V and 8 bases at J, with 14 bases between. CDR3 sequence: CASSLGLSDEEKLFF. DNA of the CDR3: TGCGCCAGCAGCTTGGGACTCTCGGATGAAGAAAAACTGTTTTTT.

J is TRBJ2-1 and V is TRBV28; the D gene is possibly TRBD2 (6 bases). Germline lookup yields CDR1 MDHEN and CDR2 SYDVKM. The CDR3 is made up of 15 amino acids. V was cut by 2 bases and J by 7 bases, with 15 bases left in between. This CDR3 is CASSLSGREKNEQFF. The DNA for the CDR3 is TGTGCCAGCAGTTTAAGCGGTCGGGAGAAAAATGAGCAGTTCTTC.